This T cell receptor (beta chain) was identified in a study of T cell responses to AZD1222 COVID-19 vaccine. Findings and caveats of the study: The study found Spike-specific TCR breadth and depth rose after two AZD1222 doses. Donors skewed white British and female; clonal diversity was possibly underestimated. Vaccine-associated CD4 TCRs ranged over spike, dominating at 160-218 and 743-854.

With respect to this clone: Its target is not known.

Assay used: immunoSEQ multiplex PCR; TCRdb lists only in-frame clones, some missing. The table lists roughly 80,000 clones, just over 90% of them singletons. The CDR3 extends over 13 amino acids. Per germline, CDR1 SNHLY and CDR2 FYNNEI. J lost 6 bases, V lost 8 bases, and 2 bases had no gene match. Second-dose intervals near 4 or 12 weeks were combined. This TCR was sampled from an adult who received the AZD1222 COVID-19 vaccine. Here the sequenced sample was peripheral blood, taken 28 days after the second AZD1222 dose. This sequence joins TRBV2 and TRBJ2-1; 12 nucleotides agree with TRBD2. This CDR3 reads CASGLAGSNEQFF. The CDR3 bases are TGTGCCAGCGGACTAGCGGGATCCAATGAGCAGTTCTTC.